Shown below are 27 T cell receptor beta chains from a single sample sequenced in a study of blood T cell repertoires in COVID-19. Libraries were prepared by immunoSEQ multiplex PCR; TCRdb keeps only in-frame clonotypes and omits some of them. The sample consists of 29,000 or so clones, 80% of them appearing once. The sequenced material came from peripheral blood. These receptor sequences come from a woman aged 65 to 85 with acute or convalescent COVID-19.

The chain joins TRBV6-5 to TRBJ2-3; D not certain. This CDR3 has 15 residues. Per germline, CDR1 MNHEY and CDR2 SVGAGI. V was clipped by 5 bases and J by 1 base, with 13 bases between them. The CDR3 loop is CASSTSRRRTDTQYF. CDR3 nucleotides: TGTGCCAGCAGTACCTCTAGAAGGCGCACAGATACGCAGTATTTT.

A single count supports this clone. V gene TRBV6-4 combines with J gene TRBJ2-5; unclear D gene. Germline-derived CDR1 and CDR2 are MRHNA and SNTAGT. CDR3 length equals 15 residues. V lost 5 bases to trimming and J lost 5 bases, with 18 bases between them. CDR3 bases: TGTGCCAGCAGTCCGAGCGCGACTGCGAGGGAGACCCAGTACTTC. This translates into CASSPSATARETQYF.

The V gene is TRBV5-1, the J gene TRBJ2-3; TRBD2 matches 15 bases. The junction had 5 bases not matched to a gene; V was cut back by 4 bases and J by 2 bases. CDR1 SGHRS and CDR2 YFSETQ come from the germline V gene. This CDR3 is built from 17 residues. The CDR3 loop is CASSEGTSGGTTDTQYF. The CDR3 coding sequence is TGCGCCAGCAGCGAGGGGACTAGCGGGGGGACCACAGATACGCAGTATTTT. Full variable domain (remainder filled in from reference TRBV5-1 and TRBJ2-3): KAGVTQTPRYLIKTRGQQVTLSCSPISGHRSVSWYQQTPGQGLQFLFEYFSETQRNKGNFPGRFSGRQFSNSRSEMNVSTLELGDSALYLCASSEGTSGGTTDTQYFGPGTRLTVL.

The chain has TRBV1 and TRBJ1-6. TRBV1 counts as a pseudogene. This CDR3 has 18 residues. For the CDR3, the DNA is TGCACCAGCAGCCAAGGAGGTCTTGCGGGGCCCGGGGAATCACCCCTCCACTTT. Protein: CTSSQGGLAGPGESPLHF.

V usage is TRBV7-2 and J usage is TRBJ2-2, with D uncertain. This CDR3 has 12 amino acids. Per the germline V gene, CDR1 is SGHTA and CDR2 is FQGNSA. V lost 5 bases, J lost 7 bases, and 8 bases lay in between. CDR3 bases: TGTGCCAGCAGCCTTTTTAACGGGGAGCTGTTTTTT. This encodes CASSLFNGELFF.

This chain uses TRBV4-3 with TRBJ2-2, with 8 bases aligning to TRBD1. With 1 base clipped from V and 4 bases from J, the junction kept 5 bases outside the gene matches. Looked up from germline, CDR1 is LGHNA and CDR2 is YSLEER. This CDR3 is 16 amino acids long. CDR3 residues: CASSQGTGSVTGELFF. The CDR3 DNA reads TGCGCCAGCAGCCAAGGGACAGGGTCGGTCACCGGGGAGCTGTTTTTT.

The chain recombines TRBV27 with TRBJ1-4, with D maybe TRBD1 (6 bases). This CDR3 has 13 amino acids. The V gene lost 4 bases and the J gene lost 5 bases, with 8 bases spanning the gap. Germline CDR1 and CDR2: MNHEY and SMNVEV (reference sequence). In DNA, the CDR3 is TGTGCCAGCAGTTCAGGGGTGAATGAAAAACTGTTTTTT. It encodes CASSSGVNEKLFF.

The chain employs TRBV12-3 or TRBV12-4 and TRBJ2-1; D gene uncertain. The ends were cut back, 6 bases at V and 7 bases at J, with 7 bases in the middle. The CDR3 runs 11 residues. CDR3 in amino acids: CASSHNNEQFF. The CDR3 nucleotides are TGTGCCAGCAGCCACAATAATGAGCAGTTCTTC.

The gene calls are TRBV6-6 and TRBJ2-4; D remains ambiguous. The CDR3 sequence is 13 residues long. V was trimmed by 7 bases and J by 0 bases, leaving 7 bases between them. Germline V gives CDR1 MNHNY, CDR2 SVGAGI (reference sequence). In nucleotides, the CDR3 is TGTGCCAGCATTCGCGTAGCCAAAAACATTCAGTACTTC. Amino acids: CASIRVAKNIQYF.

This clone was recorded only once. The V call is TRBV24-1, the J call TRBJ2-3; 11 bases map to TRBD1. The CDR3 is 19 residues long. CDR1 and CDR2 (germline): KGHDR, SFDVKD. J gave up 0 bases and V 3 bases, and 10 bases lay outside the gene matches. The CDR3 region has the DNA TGTGCCACCAGTGATCGTCTGGGACAGGGGGAGAAGAGCACAGATACGCAGTATTTT. Protein: CATSDRLGQGEKSTDTQYF.

The chain employs TRBV5-6 and TRBJ1-4; no definite D call. V dropped 0 bases and J dropped 6 bases, with 12 bases sitting between them. Germline V gene sequence: CDR1 SGHDT, CDR2 YYEEEE. The CDR3 sequence is 15 residues long. The chain's CDR3 is CASSLGFVGDEKLFF. CDR3 in DNA: TGTGCCAGCAGCTTGGGCTTCGTGGGAGATGAAAAACTGTTTTTT.

The V and J genes are TRBV20-1 and TRBJ2-7; perhaps TRBD2 as D (5 bases). Germline CDR1 and CDR2: DFQATT and SNEGSKA (reference sequence). CDR3 length: 11 amino acids. Trimming took 6 bases from V and 2 from J, leaving 8 bases between them. The CDR3 DNA reads TGCAGTGCAAGGGAGACCTACGAGCAGTACTTC. Translation gives CSARETYEQYF.

A few counts support this clone. The chain has TRBV5-1 and TRBJ2-7, with 9 bases aligning to TRBD1. From germline, CDR1 is SGHRS and CDR2 YFSETQ. Germline trimming cut 1 base from V and 5 bases from J; bases unmatched to any gene: 16. There are 18 residues in the CDR3. The CDR3 bases are TGCGCCAGCAGCTTGTCCCTTTCGGGACAGGGAATTATCGACGAGCAGTACTTC. Translating it yields CASSLSLSGQGIIDEQYF.

The V call is TRBV27, the J call TRBJ2-3; D is perhaps TRBD1 (6 bases). The CDR3 spans 16 residues. V lost 2 bases to trimming and J lost 0 bases, with 12 bases between them. Germline-derived CDR1 and CDR2 are MNHEY and SMNVEV (reference sequence). CDR3: CASSLPPGDSTDTQYF. The CDR3 region has the DNA TGTGCCAGCAGTTTACCACCAGGGGATAGCACAGATACGCAGTATTTT.

The chain joins TRBV6-6 to TRBJ2-1; D uncertain. Trimming cost V 2 bases and J 8 bases, with 7 bases left between them. Germline V gene data show CDR1 as MNHNY and CDR2 as SVGAGI (reference sequence). This CDR3 spans 12 amino acids. CDR3 sequence reads: CASSYGLDEQFF. As DNA, the CDR3 is TGTGCCAGCAGTTACGGGCTCGATGAGCAGTTCTTC.

The chain carries TRBV9 and TRBJ1-3, with unresolved D. This CDR3 has 14 amino acids. V lost 4 bases and J lost 0, with 8 bases in between. The germline V gene has CDR1 SGDLS and CDR2 YYNGEE. This CDR3 reads CASSRESSGNTIYF. The CDR3 DNA is TGTGCCAGCAGCCGGGAGAGCTCTGGAAACACCATATATTTT.

The chain joins TRBV5-1 to TRBJ1-4, with 9 bases aligning to TRBD1. The V gene's germline CDR1 is SGHRS and CDR2 YFSETQ. The CDR3 is 15 residues long. J lost 7 bases, V lost 1 base, and 5 bases had no gene match. The CDR3 here is CASSLWGQGGEKLFF. CDR3 in DNA: TGCGCCAGCAGCTTGTGGGGACAGGGAGGTGAAAAACTGTTTTTT.

This clone was found once. This chain joins TRBV7-8 and TRBJ2-7; maybe TRBD1 (5 bases). The length of the CDR3 is 13 residues. Trimming took 2 bases from V and 4 from J, leaving 9 bases between them. Germline values: CDR1 SGHVS, CDR2 FQNEAQ. In nucleotides, the CDR3 is TGTGCCAGCAGCTTACGGACAAAGTACGAGCAGTACTTC. Its translation: CASSLRTKYEQYF.

The V call is TRBV25-1, the J call TRBJ1-6; D possibly corresponds to TRBD1 (5 bases). V was shortened by 6 bases and J by 10 bases, with 16 bases between the two germline ends. Germline V gives CDR1 MGHDK, CDR2 SYGVNS. The length of the CDR3 is 14 residues. The CDR3 region has the DNA TGTGCCAGCAGAGATCAGGGACTAGCGTCACCCCTCCACTTT. This translates into CASRDQGLASPLHF.

This clone has a handful of counts. The chain recombines TRBV5-1 with TRBJ2-3; D is perhaps TRBD1 (5 bases). This CDR3 has 13 amino acids. V lost 4 bases to trimming and J lost 3 bases, with 9 bases between them. Germline CDR1 is SGHRS and CDR2 is YFSETQ. CDR3 in amino acids: CASSQSGTDTQYF. In nucleotides, the CDR3 is TGCGCCAGCAGCCAATCAGGGACAGATACGCAGTATTTT.

In this sample, this clone turned up once. V is TRBV14 and J is TRBJ2-3; a weak D match, TRBD2 (5 bases). The germline CDR1 and CDR2 sequences are SGHDN and FVKESK. V dropped 1 base and J dropped 6 bases, with 8 bases sitting between them. The CDR3 has 13 amino acids. CDR3 region: CASSQVGGDTQYF. As DNA, the CDR3 is TGTGCCAGCAGCCAAGTTGGCGGGGATACGCAGTATTTT.

The rearrangement joins TRBV28 to TRBJ1-1; no clear D gene. CDR3 length equals 16 residues. Between the trimmed V and J ends, which lost 4 bases and 4 bases, there was a span of 19 bases. Germline V gene sequence: CDR1 MDHEN, CDR2 SYDVKM. CDR3 residues: CASSSPIGVQGTEAFF. DNA of the CDR3: TGTGCCAGCAGTTCACCCATCGGGGTTCAAGGCACTGAAGCTTTCTTT.

The genes are TRBV4-2 and TRBJ1-2; maybe TRBD1 (6 bases). The ends were cut back, 4 bases at V and 2 bases at J, with 11 bases in the middle. Per germline, CDR1 LGHNA and CDR2 YNFKEQ. The CDR3 has 14 amino acids. The CDR3 region is CASSPNRENYGYTF. CDR3 bases: TGTGCCAGCAGCCCGAACAGGGAAAACTATGGCTACACCTTC.

This clone has only a few counts. This sequence joins TRBV7-9 and TRBJ2-1; D possibly corresponds to TRBD2 (8 bases). Germline CDR1 reads SEHNR; CDR2 reads FQNEAQ (reference sequence). The CDR3 totals 16 residues. V lost 3 bases to trimming and J lost 7 bases, with 19 bases between them. The DNA of the CDR3 is TGTGCCAGCAGCTTTCCGCCAGCGGGGGACAGAAATGAGCAGTTCTTC. It translates to CASSFPPAGDRNEQFF.

As to this clone: At one end, the junction sequence differs from germline, possibly due to a read error. This chain uses TRBV27 with TRBJ1-2, with 8 bases lining up with TRBD1. The CDR3 sequence is 13 residues long. Germline CDR1 MNHEY, CDR2 SMNVEV (reference sequence). In DNA form, the CDR3 reads TGTGCCAGCACTTTAGGACAGGGAGGGAGCTACACCTTC. Protein product: CASTLGQGGSYTF.

The chain links TRBV3-1 (or the pseudogene TRBV3-2) to TRBJ2-1; 7 bases fit TRBD2. Germline assignment: CDR1 LGHDT and CDR2 YNNKEL (reference sequence). The V gene end was trimmed by 4 bases and the J gene end by 1 base; junction bases not matched to a gene: 10. This CDR3 spans 17 amino acids. The CDR3 protein is CASSPVVGGSSYNEQFF. CDR3 coding DNA: TGTGCCAGCAGCCCAGTGGTCGGCGGGAGTTCCTACAATGAGCAGTTCTTC.

The V and J genes are TRBV4-2 and TRBJ2-3; maybe TRBD2 (7 bases). The CDR3 sequence is 15 residues long. The V gene's germline CDR1 is LGHNA and CDR2 YNFKEQ. Trimming took off 4 bases at V and 7 bases at J, with 18 bases between the two ends. CDR3 sequence: CASSRTAGQGNTQYF. CDR3 DNA: TGTGCCAGCAGCCGGACAGCGGGGCAAGGGAATACGCAGTATTTT.